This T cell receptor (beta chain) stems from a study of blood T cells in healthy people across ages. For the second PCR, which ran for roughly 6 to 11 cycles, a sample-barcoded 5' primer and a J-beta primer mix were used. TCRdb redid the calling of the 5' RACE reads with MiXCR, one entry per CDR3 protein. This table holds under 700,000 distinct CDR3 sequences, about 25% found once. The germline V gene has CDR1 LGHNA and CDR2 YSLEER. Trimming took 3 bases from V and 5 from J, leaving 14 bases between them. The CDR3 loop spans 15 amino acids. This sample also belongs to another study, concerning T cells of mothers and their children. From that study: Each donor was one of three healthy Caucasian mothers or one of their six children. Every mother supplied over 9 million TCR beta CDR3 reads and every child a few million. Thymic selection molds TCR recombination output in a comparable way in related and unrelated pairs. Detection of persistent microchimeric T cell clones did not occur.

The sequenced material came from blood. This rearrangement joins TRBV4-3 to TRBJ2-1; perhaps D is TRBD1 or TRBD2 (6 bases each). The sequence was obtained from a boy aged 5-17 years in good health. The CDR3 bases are TGCGCCAGCAGCCAGGGGGGCGCCCCTAACAATGAGCAGTTCTTC. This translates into CASSQGGAPNNEQFF.